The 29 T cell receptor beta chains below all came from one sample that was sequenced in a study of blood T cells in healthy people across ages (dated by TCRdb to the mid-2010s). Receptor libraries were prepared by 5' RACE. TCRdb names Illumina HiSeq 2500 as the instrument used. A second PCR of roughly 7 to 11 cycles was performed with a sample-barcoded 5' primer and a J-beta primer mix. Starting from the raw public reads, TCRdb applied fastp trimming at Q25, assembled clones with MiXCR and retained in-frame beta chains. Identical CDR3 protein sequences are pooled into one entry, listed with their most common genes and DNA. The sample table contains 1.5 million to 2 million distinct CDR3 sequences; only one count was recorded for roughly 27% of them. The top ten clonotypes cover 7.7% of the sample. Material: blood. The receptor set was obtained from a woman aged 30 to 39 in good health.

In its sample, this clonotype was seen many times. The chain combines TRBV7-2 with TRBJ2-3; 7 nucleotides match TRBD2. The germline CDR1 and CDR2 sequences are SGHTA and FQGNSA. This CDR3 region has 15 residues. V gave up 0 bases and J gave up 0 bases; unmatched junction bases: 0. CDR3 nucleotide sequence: TGTGCCAGCAGCTTAGCTAGCGGGAGCACAGATACGCAGTATTTT. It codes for CASSLASGSTDTQYF. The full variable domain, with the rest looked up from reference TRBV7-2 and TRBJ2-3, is GAGVSQSPSNKVTEKGKDVELRCDPISGHTALYWYRQSLGQGLEFLIYFQGNSAPDKSGLPSDRFSAERTGGSVSTLTIQRTQQEDSAVYLCASSLASGSTDTQYFGPGTRLTVL.

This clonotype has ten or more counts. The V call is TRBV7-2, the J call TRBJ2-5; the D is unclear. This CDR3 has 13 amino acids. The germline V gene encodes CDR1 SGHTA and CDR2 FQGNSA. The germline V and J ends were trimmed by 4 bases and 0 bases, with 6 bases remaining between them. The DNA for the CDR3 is TGTGCCAGCAGCTCCTCGTACCAAGAGACCCAGTACTTC. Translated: CASSSSYQETQYF.

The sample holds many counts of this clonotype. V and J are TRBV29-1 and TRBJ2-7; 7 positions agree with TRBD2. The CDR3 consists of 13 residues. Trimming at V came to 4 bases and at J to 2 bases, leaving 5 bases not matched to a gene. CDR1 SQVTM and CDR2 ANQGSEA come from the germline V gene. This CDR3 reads CSVVVSGPYEQYF. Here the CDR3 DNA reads TGCAGCGTTGTGGTTAGCGGGCCCTACGAGCAGTACTTC.

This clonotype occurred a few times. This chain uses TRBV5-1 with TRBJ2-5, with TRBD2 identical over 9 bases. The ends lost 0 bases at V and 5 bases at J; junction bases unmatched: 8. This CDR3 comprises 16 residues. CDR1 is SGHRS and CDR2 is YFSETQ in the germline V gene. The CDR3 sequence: CASSLELAGAGETQYF. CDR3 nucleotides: TGCGCCAGCAGCTTGGAACTAGCGGGCGCGGGGGAGACCCAGTACTTC. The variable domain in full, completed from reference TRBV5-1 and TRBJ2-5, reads KAGVTQTPRYLIKTRGQQVTLSCSPISGHRSVSWYQQTPGQGLQFLFEYFSETQRNKGNFPGRFSGRQFSNSRSEMNVSTLELGDSALYLCASSLELAGAGETQYFGPGTRLLVL.

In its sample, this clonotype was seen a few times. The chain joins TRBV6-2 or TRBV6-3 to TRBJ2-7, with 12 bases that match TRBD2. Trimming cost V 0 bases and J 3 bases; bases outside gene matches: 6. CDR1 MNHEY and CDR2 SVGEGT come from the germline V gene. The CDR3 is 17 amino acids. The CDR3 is CASSYSLAGGGYYEQYF. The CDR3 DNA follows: TGTGCCAGCAGTTACTCACTAGCGGGAGGCGGTTACTACGAGCAGTACTTC.

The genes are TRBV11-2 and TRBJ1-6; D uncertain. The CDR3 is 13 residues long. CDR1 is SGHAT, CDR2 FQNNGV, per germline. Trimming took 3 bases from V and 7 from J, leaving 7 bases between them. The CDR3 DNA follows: TGTGCCAGCAGCTTGACGGAAAATTCACCCCTCCACTTT. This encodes CASSLTENSPLHF.

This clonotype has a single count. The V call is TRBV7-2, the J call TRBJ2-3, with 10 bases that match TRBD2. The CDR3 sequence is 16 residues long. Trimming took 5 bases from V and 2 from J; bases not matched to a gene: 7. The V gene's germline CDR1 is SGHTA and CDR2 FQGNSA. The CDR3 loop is CASSLLAGRLTDTQYF. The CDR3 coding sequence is TGTGCCAGCAGCCTACTAGCGGGACGACTCACAGATACGCAGTATTTT.

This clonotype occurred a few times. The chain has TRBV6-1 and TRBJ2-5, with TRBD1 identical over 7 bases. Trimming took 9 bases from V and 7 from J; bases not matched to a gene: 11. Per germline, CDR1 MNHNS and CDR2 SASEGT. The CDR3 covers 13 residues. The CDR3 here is CASDRAGIGTQYF. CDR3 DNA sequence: TGTGCCAGTGACAGGGCTGGGATTGGGACCCAGTACTTC.

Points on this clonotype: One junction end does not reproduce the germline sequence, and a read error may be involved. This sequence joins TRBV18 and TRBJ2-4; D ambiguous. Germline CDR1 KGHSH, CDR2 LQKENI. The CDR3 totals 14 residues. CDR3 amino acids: CAGSPGVERNEQYF. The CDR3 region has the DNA TGTGCCGGCTCACCAGGCGTCGAGAGGAATGAGCAGTACTTC.

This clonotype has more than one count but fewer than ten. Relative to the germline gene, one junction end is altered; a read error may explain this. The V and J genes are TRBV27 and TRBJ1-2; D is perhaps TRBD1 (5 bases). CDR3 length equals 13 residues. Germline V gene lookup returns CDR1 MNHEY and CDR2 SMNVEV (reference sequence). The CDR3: CVSRLSGNYGYTF. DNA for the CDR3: TGTGTCAGCCGTCTGTCAGGGAACTATGGCTACACCTTC.

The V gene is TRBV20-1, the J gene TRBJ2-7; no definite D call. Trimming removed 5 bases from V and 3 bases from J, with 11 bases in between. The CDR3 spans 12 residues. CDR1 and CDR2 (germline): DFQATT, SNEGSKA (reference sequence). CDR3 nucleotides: TGCAGTGCTCCTCTTGACGGCTACGAGCAGTACTTC. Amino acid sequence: CSAPLDGYEQYF.

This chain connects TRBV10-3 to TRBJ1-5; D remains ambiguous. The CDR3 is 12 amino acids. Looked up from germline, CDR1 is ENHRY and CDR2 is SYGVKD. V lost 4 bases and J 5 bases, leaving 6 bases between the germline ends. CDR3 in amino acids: CAISAPDQPQHF. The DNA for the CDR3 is TGTGCCATCAGTGCTCCGGATCAGCCCCAGCATTTT.

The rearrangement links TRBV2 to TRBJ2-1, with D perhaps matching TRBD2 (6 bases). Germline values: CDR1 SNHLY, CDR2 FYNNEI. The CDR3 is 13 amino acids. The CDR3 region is CTSKREWDNEQFF. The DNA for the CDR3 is TGTACCTCCAAACGGGAGTGGGACAATGAGCAGTTCTTC.

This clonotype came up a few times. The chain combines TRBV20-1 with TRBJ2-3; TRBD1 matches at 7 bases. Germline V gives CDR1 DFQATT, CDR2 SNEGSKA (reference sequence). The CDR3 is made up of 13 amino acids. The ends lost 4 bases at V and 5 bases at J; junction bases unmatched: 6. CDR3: CSANRGVGDTQYF. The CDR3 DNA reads TGCAGTGCTAACAGGGGTGTGGGAGATACGCAGTATTTT.

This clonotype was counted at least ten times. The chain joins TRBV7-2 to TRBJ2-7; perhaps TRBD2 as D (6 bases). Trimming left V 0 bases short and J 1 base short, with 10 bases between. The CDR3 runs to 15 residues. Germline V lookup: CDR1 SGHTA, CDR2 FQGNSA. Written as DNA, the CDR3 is TGTGCCAGCAGCTTAGCCCTAGCGCCGTCCTACGAGCAGTACTTC. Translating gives CASSLALAPSYEQYF. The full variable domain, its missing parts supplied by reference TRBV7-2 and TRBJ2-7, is GAGVSQSPSNKVTEKGKDVELRCDPISGHTALYWYRQSLGQGLEFLIYFQGNSAPDKSGLPSDRFSAERTGGSVSTLTIQRTQQEDSAVYLCASSLALAPSYEQYFGPGTRLTVT.

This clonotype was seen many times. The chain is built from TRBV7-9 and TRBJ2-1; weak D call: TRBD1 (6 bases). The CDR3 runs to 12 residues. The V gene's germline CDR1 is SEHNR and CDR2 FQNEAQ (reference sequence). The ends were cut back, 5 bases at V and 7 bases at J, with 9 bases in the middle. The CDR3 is CASSTGLNEQFF. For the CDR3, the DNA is TGTGCCAGCAGCACAGGGTTGAATGAGCAGTTCTTC.

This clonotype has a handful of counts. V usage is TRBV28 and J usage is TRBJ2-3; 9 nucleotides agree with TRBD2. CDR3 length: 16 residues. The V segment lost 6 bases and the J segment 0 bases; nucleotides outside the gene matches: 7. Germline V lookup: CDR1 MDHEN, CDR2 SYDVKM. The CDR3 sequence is CASSTRTSESTDTQYF. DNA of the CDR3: TGTGCCAGCAGCACCCGGACTAGCGAAAGCACAGATACGCAGTATTTT.

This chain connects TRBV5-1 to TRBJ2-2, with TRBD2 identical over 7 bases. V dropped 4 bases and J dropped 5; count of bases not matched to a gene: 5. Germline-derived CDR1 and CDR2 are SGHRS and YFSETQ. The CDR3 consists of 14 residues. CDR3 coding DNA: TGCGCCAGCAGCCTCGGGGGGTGGACCGGGGAGCTGTTTTTT. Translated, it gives CASSLGGWTGELFF.

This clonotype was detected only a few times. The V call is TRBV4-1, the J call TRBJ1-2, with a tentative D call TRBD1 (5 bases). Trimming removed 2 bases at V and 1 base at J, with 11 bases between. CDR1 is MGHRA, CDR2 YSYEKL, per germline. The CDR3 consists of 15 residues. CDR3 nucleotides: TGCGCCAGCAGCCAAACGACAGAGATTAACTATGGCTACACCTTC. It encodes CASSQTTEINYGYTF.

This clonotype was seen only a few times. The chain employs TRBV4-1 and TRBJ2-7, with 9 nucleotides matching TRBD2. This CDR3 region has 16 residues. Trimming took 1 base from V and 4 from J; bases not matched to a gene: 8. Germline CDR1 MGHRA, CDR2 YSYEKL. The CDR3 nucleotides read TGCGCCAGCAGCCAAGGATGGGCTAGCGGGACTTACGAGCAGTACTTC. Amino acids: CASSQGWASGTYEQYF.

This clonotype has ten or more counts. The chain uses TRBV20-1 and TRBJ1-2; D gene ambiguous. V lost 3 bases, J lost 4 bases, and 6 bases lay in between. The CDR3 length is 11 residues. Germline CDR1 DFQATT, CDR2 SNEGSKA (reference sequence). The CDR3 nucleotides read TGCAGTGCTAGCAGCGGCTATGGCTACACCTTC. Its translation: CSASSGYGYTF.

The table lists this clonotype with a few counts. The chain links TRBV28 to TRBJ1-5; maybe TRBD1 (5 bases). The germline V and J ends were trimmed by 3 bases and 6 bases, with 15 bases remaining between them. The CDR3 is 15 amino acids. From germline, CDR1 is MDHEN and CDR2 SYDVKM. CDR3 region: CASSFLGGEVQPQHF. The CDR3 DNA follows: TGTGCCAGCAGTTTTCTGGGGGGGGAGGTTCAGCCCCAGCATTTT.

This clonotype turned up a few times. The CDR3 sequence: CASSSRDRDNEQYF. The CDR3 coding sequence is TGCGCCAGCAGCTCCCGGGACAGGGACAACGAGCAGTACTTC. This sequence joins TRBV5-1 and TRBJ2-4; TRBD1 matches 9 bases. Gene TRBJ2-7 matches the end of the DNA better, so the J call may be wrong. Per the germline V gene, CDR1 is SGHRS and CDR2 is YFSETQ. The CDR3 loop spans 14 amino acids.

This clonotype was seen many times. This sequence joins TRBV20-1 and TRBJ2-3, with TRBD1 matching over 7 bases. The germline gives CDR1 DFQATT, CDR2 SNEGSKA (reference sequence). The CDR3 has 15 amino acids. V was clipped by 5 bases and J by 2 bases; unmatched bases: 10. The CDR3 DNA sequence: TGCAGTGCTGGGGTCCGACAGGGTTTCACAGATACGCAGTATTTT. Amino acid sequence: CSAGVRQGFTDTQYF.

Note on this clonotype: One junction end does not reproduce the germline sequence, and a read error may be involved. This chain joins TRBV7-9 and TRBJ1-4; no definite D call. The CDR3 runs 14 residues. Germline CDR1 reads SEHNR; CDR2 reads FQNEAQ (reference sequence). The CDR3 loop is CASSLRATNERLFF. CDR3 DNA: TGTGCCAGCAGCTTACGAGCAACTAATGAAAGACTGTTTTTT.

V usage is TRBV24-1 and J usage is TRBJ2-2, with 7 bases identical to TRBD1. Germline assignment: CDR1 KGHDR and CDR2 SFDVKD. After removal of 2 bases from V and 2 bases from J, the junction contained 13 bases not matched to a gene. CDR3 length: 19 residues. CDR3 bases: TGTGCCACCAGTGATTCGAAACGGGGTTACAGGGGCAACACCGGGGAGCTGTTTTTT. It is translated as CATSDSKRGYRGNTGELFF.

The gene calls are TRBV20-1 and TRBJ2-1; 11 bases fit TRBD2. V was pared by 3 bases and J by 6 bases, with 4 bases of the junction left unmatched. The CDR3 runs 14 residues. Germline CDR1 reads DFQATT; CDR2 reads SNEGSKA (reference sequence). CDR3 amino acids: CSARSSGRPNEQFF. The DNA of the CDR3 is TGCAGTGCTAGGTCTAGCGGGAGGCCCAATGAGCAGTTCTTC.

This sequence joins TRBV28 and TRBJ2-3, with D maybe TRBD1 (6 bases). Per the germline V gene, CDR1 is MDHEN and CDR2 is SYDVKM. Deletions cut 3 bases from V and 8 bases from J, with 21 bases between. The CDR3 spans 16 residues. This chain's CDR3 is CASSFGNWGRPGTQYF. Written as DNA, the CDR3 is TGTGCCAGCAGTTTCGGGAACTGGGGGCGCCCAGGTACGCAGTATTTT.

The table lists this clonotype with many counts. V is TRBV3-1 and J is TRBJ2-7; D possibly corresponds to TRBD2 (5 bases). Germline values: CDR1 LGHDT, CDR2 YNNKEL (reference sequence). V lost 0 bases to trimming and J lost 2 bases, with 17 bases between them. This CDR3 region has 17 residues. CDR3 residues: CASSQDVDFGVPYEQYF. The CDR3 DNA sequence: TGTGCCAGCAGCCAAGATGTGGATTTCGGGGTTCCCTACGAGCAGTACTTC.